A selection of T cell receptor beta chains follows, all from one sample in a study of T cell repertoires in cytomegalovirus infection. TCRdb passed the reads through MiXCR, listing each CDR3 protein once. The table lists around 310,000 distinct CDR3 sequences, roughly a sixth of them singletons. Sequences were obtained from PBMCs. The receptors were gathered from a human donor in good health (CMV status not recorded). Some clones in this sample may be carry-over from other donors' samples. Both conserved end residues are part of each CDR3. The order of the fields is D gene, clone size, J gene, V gene, CDR3 protein, CDR3 DNA. D genes are given only for firm matches. Only part of the rows carry a size: once, few, many, or a class if the clone is expanded.

- | - | TRBJ2-7 | TRBV7-9 | CASSPPSVGSVSEQYF | TGTGCCAGCAGCCCCCCTTCGGTGGGGTCAGTCTCCGAGCAGTACTTC
- | many | TRBJ2-7 | TRBV7-2 | CASSFGRSYEQYF | TGTGCCAGCAGCTTTGGGCGGTCCTACGAGCAGTACTTC
- | few | TRBJ1-1 | TRBV28 | CASTPGQEAFF | TGTGCCAGCACCCCGGGACAAGAAGCTTTCTTT
TRBD2 | few | TRBJ2-2 | TRBV24-1 | CATSDHPGGGAPNTGELFF | TGTGCCACCAGTGATCATCCCGGCGGGGGGGCCCCGAACACCGGGGAGCTGTTTTTT
TRBD1 | - | TRBJ2-3 | TRBV29-1 | CSVEGDRVTDTQYF | TGCAGCGTTGAAGGGGACAGGGTTACAGATACGCAGTATTTT
- | once | TRBJ2-3 | TRBV18 | CASSPNADTQYF | TGTGCCAGCTCACCTAACGCAGATACGCAGTATTTT
TRBD2 | many | TRBJ2-7 | TRBV10-3 | CAISEPGTTSEQYF | TGTGCCATCAGTGAGCCCGGGACTACAAGCGAGCAGTACTTC
- | many | TRBJ1-4 | TRBV7-8 | CASSLATDSRSSEKLFF | TGTGCCAGCAGCTTAGCCACGGACAGCCGATCCAGTGAAAAACTGTTTTTT
- | many | TRBJ1-4 | TRBV11-2 | CASSLVAGFTNEKLFF | TGTGCCAGCAGCTTAGTTGCGGGGTTTACTAATGAAAAACTGTTTTTT
- | - | TRBJ1-2 | TRBV20-1 | CSASTGYGYTF | TGCAGTGCTAGTACCGGCTATGGCTACACCTTC
- | few | TRBJ1-2 | TRBV4-2 | CASSQVRGMEGYTF | TGTGCCAGCAGCCAAGTGCGAGGTATGGAGGGCTACACCTTC
- | once | TRBJ2-1 | TRBV4-1 | CASSHTGEGGYNEQFF | TGCGCCAGCAGCCATACAGGGGAGGGGGGGTACAATGAGCAGTTCTTC
TRBD2 | many | TRBJ2-1 | TRBV7-8 | CASSSVERGDNEQFF | TGTGCCAGCAGTTCCGTAGAGCGGGGCGACAATGAGCAGTTCTTC
- | many | TRBJ2-2 | TRBV7-2 | CASSLAGGFEGGELFF | TGTGCCAGCAGCTTAGCAGGAGGGTTCGAGGGCGGGGAGCTGTTTTTT
TRBD1 | many | TRBJ1-5 | TRBV4-1 | CASSQKDRGDNQPQHF | TGCGCCAGCAGCCAAAAAGACAGGGGCGACAATCAGCCCCAGCATTTT
- | many | TRBJ2-1 | TRBV7-2 | CASSSLLPGPGKEQFF | TGTGCCAGCAGCTCACTCCTTCCGGGTCCCGGGAAGGAGCAGTTCTTC
TRBD1 | - | TRBJ1-1 | TRBV2 | CANSQGGDTEAFF | TGTGCCAATTCACAGGGGGGGGACACTGAAGCTTTCTTT
TRBD1 | - | TRBJ1-5 | TRBV12-3/TRBV12-4 | CASCQGSLPTGGQPQHF | TGTGCCAGCTGCCAGGGTTCCCTTCCGACAGGGGGTCAGCCCCAGCATTTT